This T cell receptor beta chain was sequenced for a study of response to subunit inactivated influenza vaccine. General observations from the study: The authors suggested that few new T cells are recruited per seasonal influenza vaccination.

TCRdb re-called the RT-PCR reads with MiXCR, one entry per CDR3 protein. The profile shows a few hundred thousand distinct CDR3 sequences, roughly 22% of them singletons. The CDR3 spans 15 residues. Looked up from germline, CDR1 is LGHNA and CDR2 is YSLEER. Trimming pared 0 bases from V and 7 bases from J, leaving 13 bases between. In its sample, this clonotype was seen many times. The antigen remains unidentified. This receptor was taken from a man aged 45 to 70 who received an inactivated influenza vaccine. Sequenced here: PBMCs from blood, sampled about 20 months after vaccination. The chain has TRBV4-3 and TRBJ1-5, with D possibly matching TRBD1 (5 bases). CDR3 bases: TGCGCCAGCAGCCAAGAGTTCAGGGTGGACCAGCCCCAGCATTTT. This gives the protein CASSQEFRVDQPQHF.